This T cell receptor (beta chain) was recovered during a study of response to subunit inactivated influenza vaccine. General study points: Few new T cells, the authors suggested, are recruited by each seasonal influenza vaccination.

This clonotype was picked up many times. Its target is not known. From the RT-PCR reads, TCRdb called clonotypes with MiXCR, one entry per CDR3 protein. This sample has some 850,000 distinct CDR3 sequences, with less than 20% found just once. Germline V gives CDR1 SGHRS, CDR2 YFSETQ. J gave up 10 bases and V 4 bases, and 9 bases lay outside the gene matches. The CDR3 extends over 16 amino acids. The chain joins TRBV5-1 to TRBJ2-1, with 15 bases that match TRBD2. This clonotype was sampled from a man aged 45-65 years who received an inactivated influenza vaccine. This specimen was PBMCs from blood, taken around 5 days after vaccination. This chain's CDR3 is CASSPYGTSGRREQFF. Written as DNA, the CDR3 is TGCGCCAGCAGCCCTTACGGGACTAGCGGGAGGAGGGAGCAGTTCTTC.